This entry lists 2 T cell receptor beta chains sequenced from one sample in a study of blood T cell repertoires in COVID-19. TCRdb's table, derived via immunoSEQ multiplex PCR, lists solely in-frame clones and lacks some. This table holds roughly 300,000 clones, about 81% found once. Sequencing was done on a sample of peripheral blood. These TCRs come from a human donor with COVID-19, enrolled during active disease. The donor label of this sample is uncertain.

The genes are TRBV6-6 and TRBJ2-7; TRBD2 aligns across 9 bases. The CDR3 has 13 residues. CDR1 MNHNY and CDR2 SVGAGI come from the germline V gene (reference sequence). V was pared by 6 bases and J by 7 bases, with 7 bases of the junction left unmatched. In DNA, the CDR3 is TGTGCCAGCAGAATAGCGGGAGTAGGTGAGCAGTACTTC. Its protein is CASRIAGVGEQYF.

The chain couples TRBV7-3 to TRBJ1-1, with TRBD1 identical over 9 bases. The V gene end was trimmed by 3 bases and the J gene end by 5 bases; junction bases not matched to a gene: 4. The CDR3 length is 14 residues. Germline V CDR1 and CDR2: SGHTA, FQGTGA. The CDR3 loop is CASSFGQGRTEAFF. CDR3 in DNA: TGTGCCAGCAGCTTCGGACAGGGGAGGACTGAAGCTTTCTTT.